One sample yielded the 29 T cell receptor beta chains listed below, sequenced in a study of shared clonotypes between healthy human individuals. Sequencing used immunoSEQ multiplex PCR; TCRdb keeps in-frame clones, though not all of them. The sample has about 990,000 clones; approximately 78% are singletons. Sequencing was performed on memory CD4+ T cells from PBMCs. The subset here: CD45RA-negative fraction. These TCRs come from a man between 18 and 29 years old in good health. Some clones in this sample may be carry-over from other donors' samples.

The V gene is TRBV18, the J gene TRBJ2-3, with TRBD2 identical over 9 bases. The ends lost 3 bases at V and 4 bases at J; junction bases unmatched: 8. The CDR3 covers 16 residues. The germline V gene encodes CDR1 KGHSH and CDR2 LQKENI. The CDR3 loop is CASSPAASGNSDTQYF. In nucleotides, the CDR3 is TGTGCCAGCTCACCCGCAGCTAGCGGGAATTCAGATACGCAGTATTTT.

V is TRBV2 and J is TRBJ2-3; D gene unclear. V shed 6 bases and J shed 0 bases, with 4 bases lying between them. Looked up from germline, CDR1 is SNHLY and CDR2 is FYNNEI. The CDR3 runs to 12 residues. The CDR3 coding sequence is TGTGCCAGCAGGGAGAGCACAGATACGCAGTATTTT. It yields the protein CASRESTDTQYF.

V gene TRBV18 combines with J gene TRBJ2-6, with D hard to call. There are 17 residues in the CDR3. V dropped 2 bases and J dropped 0 bases, with 11 bases sitting between them. Germline CDR1 reads KGHSH; CDR2 reads LQKENI. In nucleotides, the CDR3 is TGTGCCAGCTCACCATTACCGCAAAACTCTGGGGCCAACGTCCTGACTTTC. This sequence encodes CASSPLPQNSGANVLTF.

This clone has a single count. This chain connects TRBV7-3 to TRBJ2-1; 13 positions match TRBD2. V shed 5 bases, J shed 9 bases, and the junction held 10 bases outside the gene matches. Germline CDR1 and CDR2: SGHTA and FQGTGA. The CDR3 contains 16 residues. The CDR3 nucleotides read TGTGCCAGCAGCACAACCGGGACTAGCGGGACTCGTGAGCAGTTCTTC. Protein sequence: CASSTTGTSGTREQFF.

This clone was detected a few times. Other DNA sequences within the sample encode an identical CDR3. The chain uses TRBV30 and TRBJ1-4; no definite D call. The CDR3 contains 10 residues. The V gene's germline CDR1 is GTSNPN and CDR2 SVGIG (reference sequence). The V end lost 1 base, the J end lost 7 bases, and 1 base lay between the germline ends. The CDR3 nucleotides read TGTGCCTGGAGTGGTGAAAAACTGTTTTTT. Amino acid sequence: CAWSGEKLFF.

With respect to this clone: A clone one base away is much larger, so this may be a read error. Other DNA sequences in the same sample also yield this CDR3. The chain combines TRBV11-2 with TRBJ1-1; D unclear. Germline assignment: CDR1 SGHAT and CDR2 FQNNGV. The CDR3 sequence is 15 residues long. V was cut by 3 bases and J by 9 bases, with 20 bases left in between. The CDR3 is CASSFVGPKLIKAFF. The CDR3 region has the DNA TGTGCCAGCAGCTTTGTCGGACCGAAGCTGATCAAAGCTTTCTTT.

A word on this clone: Within the sample, other DNA sequences also encode this same CDR3. The chain uses TRBV5-1 and TRBJ2-3, with TRBD2 matching over 8 bases. The length of the CDR3 is 14 residues. Germline CDR1 is SGHRS and CDR2 is YFSETQ. Trimming at V came to 4 bases and at J to 4 bases, leaving 5 bases not matched to a gene. The CDR3 spells CASSPGTSSDTQYF. DNA of the CDR3: TGCGCCAGCAGCCCAGGGACTAGTTCAGATACGCAGTATTTT.

In DNA, the CDR3 is TGTGCCAGTAGTATCCAGGGGCAGTATCAGCCCCAGCATTTT. It specifies CASSIQGQYQPQHF. The V gene is TRBV19, the J gene TRBJ1-5; maybe TRBD1 (6 bases). This CDR3 is 14 amino acids long. CDR1 LNHDA and CDR2 SQIVND come from the germline V gene (reference sequence). V lost 3 bases, J lost 5 bases, and 11 bases lay in between.

The V gene is TRBV14, the J gene TRBJ1-2; D unresolved. Trimming took off 3 bases at V and 4 bases at J, with 12 bases between the two ends. The CDR3 sequence is 14 residues long. Germline CDR1 is SGHDN and CDR2 is FVKESK. CDR3 sequence (DNA): TGTGCCAGCAGCCAGGGAGGACTTACCTATGGCTACACCTTC. Its translation: CASSQGGLTYGYTF.

The CDR3 spells CASGSPSYNEQFF. CDR3 coding DNA: TGCGCCAGCGGCTCACCGTCCTACAATGAGCAGTTCTTC. This chain connects TRBV5-1 to TRBJ2-1; D unclear. Trimming took off 7 bases at V and 1 base at J, with 9 bases between the two ends. Germline assignment: CDR1 SGHRS and CDR2 YFSETQ. CDR3 length equals 13 residues.

There are a few counts of this clone. The same CDR3 is also encoded by other DNA sequences in this sample. The chain carries TRBV5-1 and TRBJ2-1; tentatively, D is TRBD1 (5 bases). The V and J ends lost 1 base and 7 bases respectively, with 12 bases between them. Per the germline V gene, CDR1 is SGHRS and CDR2 is YFSETQ. This CDR3 contains 14 residues. Written as DNA, the CDR3 is TGCGCCAGCAGCTTGTGGGGCCCCGGGAATGAGCAGTTCTTC. It is translated as CASSLWGPGNEQFF.

J is TRBJ2-7 and V is TRBV28, with 7 bases lining up with TRBD2. Germline V gene lookup returns CDR1 MDHEN and CDR2 SYDVKM. CDR3 length: 14 amino acids. Trimming cost V 4 bases and J 4 bases; bases outside gene matches: 7. The CDR3 region is CASSSPGGRYEQYF. CDR3 DNA sequence: TGTGCCAGCAGTTCCCCGGGAGGCCGATACGAGCAGTACTTC.

This sequence joins TRBV5-1 and TRBJ1-4, with D uncertain. With 4 bases removed from V and 8 bases from J, the gap between germline ends came to 15 bases. From germline, CDR1 is SGHRS and CDR2 YFSETQ. This CDR3 is built from 14 residues. CDR3 loop: CASSPESIYEKLFF. CDR3 coding DNA: TGCGCCAGCAGCCCGGAAAGTATCTACGAAAAACTGTTTTTT. Looking up the rest from reference TRBV5-1 and TRBJ1-4 gives the full variable domain: KAGVTQTPRYLIKTRGQQVTLSCSPISGHRSVSWYQQTPGQGLQFLFEYFSETQRNKGNFPGRFSGRQFSNSRSEMNVSTLELGDSALYLCASSPESIYEKLFFGSGTQLSVL.

The V and J genes are TRBV19 and TRBJ1-4, with TRBD1 matching 7 bases. The J segment lost 8 bases and the V segment lost 11 bases, leaving 14 bases of the junction unmatched. This CDR3 has 14 amino acids. Germline loops: CDR1 LNHDA, CDR2 SQIVND (reference sequence). CDR3 amino acids: CARPPRQGPEKLFF. CDR3 sequence (DNA): TGTGCCCGACCCCCTCGACAGGGTCCCGAAAAACTGTTTTTT.

The rearrangement uses TRBV2 and TRBJ2-2; the match to TRBD2 covers 8 bases. CDR1 is SNHLY and CDR2 is FYNNEI in the germline V gene. V shed 4 bases and J 5 bases; nucleotides not matched to a gene: 6. The CDR3 covers 15 residues. CDR3 coding DNA: TGTGCCAGCAGTGGGGCTAGCGGGTCTACCGGGGAGCTGTTTTTT. This codes for CASSGASGSTGELFF.

This chain uses TRBV9 with TRBJ2-5; TRBD1 matches at 11 bases. Germline V gene data show CDR1 as SGDLS and CDR2 as YYNGEE. V lost 4 bases to trimming and J lost 4 bases; unmatched junction nucleotides: 6. The CDR3 is made up of 15 amino acids. CDR3 coding DNA: TGTGCCAGCAGCCAGGACAGGGGGCGGTCAGAGACCCAGTACTTC. Translated: CASSQDRGRSETQYF.

V is TRBV10-3 and J is TRBJ2-2; D is undetermined. CDR3 size: 18 residues. Germline CDR1 is ENHRY and CDR2 is SYGVKD. V lost 3 bases, J lost 2 bases, and 19 bases lay in between. CDR3 coding DNA: TGTGCCATCAGTGAAGGCACCCAGTTGAATATCAACACCGGGGAGCTGTTTTTT. It translates to CAISEGTQLNINTGELFF.

This rearrangement joins TRBV6-6 to TRBJ1-1; 8 nucleotides agree with TRBD1. Looked up from germline, CDR1 is MNHNY and CDR2 is SVGAGI (reference sequence). Trimming at V came to 5 bases and at J to 1 base, leaving 9 bases not matched to a gene. CDR3 length: 16 amino acids. CDR3 nucleotide sequence: TGTGCCAGCAGTCGACAGGGGCGACCGAGGAACACTGAAGCTTTCTTT. Protein product: CASSRQGRPRNTEAFF.

The J gene is TRBJ1-5, the V gene TRBV19; the D gene is possibly TRBD1 (5 bases). CDR1 is LNHDA and CDR2 is SQIVND in the germline V gene (reference sequence). The CDR3 runs to 15 residues. V gave up 3 bases and J gave up 0 bases, with 9 bases separating them. CDR3 DNA: TGTGCCAGTAGTATTTGGGGGAATAGCAATCAGCCCCAGCATTTT. This sequence encodes CASSIWGNSNQPQHF.

In regard to this clone: A far larger clone is only one base removed, so a read error is likely. Other DNA sequences in the same sample also yield this CDR3. This sequence joins TRBV7-9 and TRBJ2-7, with D perhaps TRBD1 or TRBD2 (6 bases each). The CDR3 contains 18 residues. Per germline, CDR1 SEHNR and CDR2 FQNEAQ (reference sequence). The CDR3 DNA reads TGTGCCAGCAGCCCGCAGACATTTGAGGAGGGGGGAGCCTACGAGCAATACTTC. Translation gives CASSPQTFEEGGAYEQYF. The full variable domain, rest sourced from reference TRBV7-9 and TRBJ2-7, is DTGVSQNPRHKITKRGQNVTFRCDPISEHNRLYWYRQTLGQGPEFLTYFQNEAQLEKSRLLSDRFSAERPKGSFSTLEIQRTEQGDSAMYLCASSPQTFEEGGAYEQYFGPGTRLTVT.

This clone was counted between two and nine times. This chain uses TRBV18 with TRBJ2-7, with a tentative D call TRBD2 (5 bases). The V end was cut by 0 bases, the J end by 9 bases, with 15 bases between. Germline V lookup: CDR1 KGHSH, CDR2 LQKENI. This CDR3 has 14 amino acids. The chain's CDR3 is CASSPPQVGRGQYF. The CDR3 nucleotides are TGTGCCAGCTCACCACCGCAAGTAGGGAGAGGGCAGTACTTC.

This chain connects TRBV7-9 to TRBJ1-2, with D uncertain. V shed 4 bases and J shed 6 bases, with 15 bases lying between them. This CDR3 spans 14 amino acids. CDR1 and CDR2 (germline): SEHNR, FQNEAQ (reference sequence). The CDR3 sequence is CASSSTAWGDGYTF. In DNA, the CDR3 is TGTGCCAGCAGCTCCACAGCATGGGGAGATGGCTACACCTTC.

Of note for this clone: A far bigger clonotype differs at one base, so this is likely a read error. The V and J genes are TRBV30 and TRBJ1-1, with a possible D match to TRBD1 (5 bases). CDR1 and CDR2 from the germline V gene are GTSNPN and SVGIG (reference sequence). CDR3 size: 11 residues. The CDR3 sequence is CAWRDMTEASF. CDR3 bases: TGTGCCTGGAGGGACATGACTGAAGCTTCCTTT.

The gene calls are TRBV28 and TRBJ2-2; 9 positions agree with TRBD2. V trimming: 7 bases; J trimming: 6 bases; junction bases outside the gene matches: 9. The CDR3 consists of 15 residues. Germline loops: CDR1 MDHEN, CDR2 SYDVKM. CDR3 sequence reads: CASTVSGRTAGELFF. In nucleotides, the CDR3 is TGTGCCAGCACCGTTAGCGGGAGAACCGCCGGGGAGCTGTTTTTT.

A remark on this clone: Other DNA variants within this sample encode the same CDR3. V is TRBV20-1 and J is TRBJ1-1; D ambiguous. V was shortened by 6 bases and J by 2 bases, with 7 bases between the two germline ends. The CDR3 totals 11 residues. Germline V gene lookup returns CDR1 DFQATT and CDR2 SNEGSKA (reference sequence). The CDR3 loop is CSATVNTEAFF. CDR3 DNA sequence: TGCAGTGCGACGGTTAACACTGAAGCTTTCTTT.

This clone came up once. The J gene is TRBJ2-4, the V gene TRBV9; 9 nucleotides align to TRBD2. CDR1 SGDLS and CDR2 YYNGEE come from the germline V gene. This CDR3 region has 17 residues. The trim removed 3 bases at V and 0 bases at J, leaving 7 bases unmatched. CDR3 protein: CASSAQPAGGAKNIQYF. In nucleotides, the CDR3 is TGTGCCAGCAGCGCCCAACCAGCGGGAGGAGCCAAAAACATTCAGTACTTC. Full variable domain (rest looked up from reference TRBV9 and TRBJ2-4): DSGVTQTPKHLITATGQRVTLRCSPRSGDLSVYWYQQSLDQGLQFLIQYYNGEERAKGNILERFSAQQFPDLHSELNLSSLELGDSALYFCASSAQPAGGAKNIQYFGAGTRLSVL.

As DNA, the CDR3 is TGTGCCAGCAGTTACTCCCCAGGGCCCTACGAGCAGTACTTC. Amino acid sequence: CASSYSPGPYEQYF. This chain links TRBV6-6 with TRBJ2-7; weak D call: TRBD1 (5 bases). Deletions cut 0 bases from V and 2 bases from J, with 8 bases between. Germline V gives CDR1 MNHNY, CDR2 SVGAGI (reference sequence). The CDR3 covers 14 residues.

This chain joins TRBV5-6 and TRBJ2-3; the match to TRBD2 covers 11 bases. CDR1 and CDR2 (germline): SGHDT, YYEEEE. The CDR3 contains 16 residues. V dropped 4 bases and J dropped 4; count of bases not matched to a gene: 8. The CDR3, as DNA: TGTGCCAGCAGCGCCACTAGCGGGAGAGGGGCAGATACGCAGTATTTT. Amino acid sequence: CASSATSGRGADTQYF.

The chain uses TRBV10-3 and TRBJ1-1, with D tentatively TRBD1 (6 bases). Between the trimmed V and J ends, which lost 2 bases and 0 bases, there was a span of 10 bases. This CDR3 spans 15 amino acids. Germline lookup yields CDR1 ENHRY and CDR2 SYGVKD. The CDR3 nucleotides are TGTGCCATCAGTGAGGCAAGGGGGTTGAACACTGAAGCTTTCTTT. Translation: CAISEARGLNTEAFF.